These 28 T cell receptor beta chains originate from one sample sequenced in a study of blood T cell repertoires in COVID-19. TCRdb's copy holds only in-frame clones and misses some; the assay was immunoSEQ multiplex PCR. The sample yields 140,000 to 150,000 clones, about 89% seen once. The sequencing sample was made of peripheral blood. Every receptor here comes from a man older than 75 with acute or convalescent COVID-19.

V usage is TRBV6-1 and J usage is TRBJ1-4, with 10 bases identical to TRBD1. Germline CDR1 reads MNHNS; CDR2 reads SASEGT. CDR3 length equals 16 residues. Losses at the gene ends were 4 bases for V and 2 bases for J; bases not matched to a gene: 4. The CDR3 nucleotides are TGTGCCAGCAGTGGGGACAGGGGTGGCACTAATGAAAAACTGTTTTTT. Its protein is CASSGDRGGTNEKLFF.

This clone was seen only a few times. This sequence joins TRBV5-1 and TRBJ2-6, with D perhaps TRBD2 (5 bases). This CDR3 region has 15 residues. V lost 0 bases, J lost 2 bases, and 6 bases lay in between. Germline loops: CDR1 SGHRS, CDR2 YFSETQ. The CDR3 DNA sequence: TGCGCCAGCAGCTTGGAGGGAGCTGGGGCCAACGTCCTGACTTTC. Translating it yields CASSLEGAGANVLTF.

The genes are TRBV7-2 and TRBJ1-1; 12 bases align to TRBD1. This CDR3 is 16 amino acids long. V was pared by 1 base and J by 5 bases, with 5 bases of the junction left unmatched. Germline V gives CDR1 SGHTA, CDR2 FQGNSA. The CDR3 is CASSLGDRGLRTEAFF. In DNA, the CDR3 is TGTGCCAGCAGCTTAGGGGACAGGGGGCTTCGGACTGAAGCTTTCTTT.

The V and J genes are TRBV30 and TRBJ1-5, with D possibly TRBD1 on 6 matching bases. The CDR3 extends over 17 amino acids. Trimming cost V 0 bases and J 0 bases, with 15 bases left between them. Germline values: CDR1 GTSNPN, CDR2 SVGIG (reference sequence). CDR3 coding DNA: TGTGCCTGGAGTGTCGGACAGATAGCGTATAGCAATCAGCCCCAGCATTTT. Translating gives CAWSVGQIAYSNQPQHF.

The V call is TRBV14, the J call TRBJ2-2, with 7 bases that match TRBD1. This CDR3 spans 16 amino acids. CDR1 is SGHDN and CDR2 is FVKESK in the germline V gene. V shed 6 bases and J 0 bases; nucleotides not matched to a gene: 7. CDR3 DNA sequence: TGTGCCAGCAGTCGAGACAGGGTACCGAACACCGGGGAGCTGTTTTTT. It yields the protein CASSRDRVPNTGELFF.

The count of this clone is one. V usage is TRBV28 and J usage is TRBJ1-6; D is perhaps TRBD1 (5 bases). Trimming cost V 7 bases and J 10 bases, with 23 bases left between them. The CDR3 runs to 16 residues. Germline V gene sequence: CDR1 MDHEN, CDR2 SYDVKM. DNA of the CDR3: TGTGCCAGCACCCTTCCGAGGCAGGGCTTTTTATCACCCCTCCACTTT. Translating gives CASTLPRQGFLSPLHF. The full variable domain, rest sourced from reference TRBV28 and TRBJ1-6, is DVKVTQSSRYLVKRTGEKVFLECVQDMDHENMFWYRQDPGLGLRLIYFSYDVKMKEKGDIPEGYSVSREKKERFSLILESASTNQTSMYLCASTLPRQGFLSPLHFGNGTRLTVT.

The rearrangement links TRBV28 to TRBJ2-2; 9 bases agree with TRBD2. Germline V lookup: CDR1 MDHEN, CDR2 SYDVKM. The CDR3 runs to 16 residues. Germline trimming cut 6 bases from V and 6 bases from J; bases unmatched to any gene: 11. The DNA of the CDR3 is TGTGCCAGCAGCGGGGGGGGGACTAGCCGTCCCGGGGAGCTGTTTTTT. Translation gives CASSGGGTSRPGELFF.

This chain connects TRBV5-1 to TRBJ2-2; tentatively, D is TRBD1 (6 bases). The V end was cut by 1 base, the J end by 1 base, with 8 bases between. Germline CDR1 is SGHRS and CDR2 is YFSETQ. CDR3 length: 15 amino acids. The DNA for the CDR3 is TGCGCCAGCAGCTTGCGGGACAAGAACACCGGGGAGCTGTTTTTT. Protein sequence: CASSLRDKNTGELFF. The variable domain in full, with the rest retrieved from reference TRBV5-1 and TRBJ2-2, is KAGVTQTPRYLIKTRGQQVTLSCSPISGHRSVSWYQQTPGQGLQFLFEYFSETQRNKGNFPGRFSGRQFSNSRSEMNVSTLELGDSALYLCASSLRDKNTGELFFGEGSRLTVL.

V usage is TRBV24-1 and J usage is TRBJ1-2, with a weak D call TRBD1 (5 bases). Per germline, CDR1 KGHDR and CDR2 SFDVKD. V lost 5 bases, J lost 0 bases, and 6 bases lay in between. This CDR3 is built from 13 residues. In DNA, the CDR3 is TGTGCCACCAGTGGGGGCACTAACTATGGCTACACCTTC. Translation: CATSGGTNYGYTF.

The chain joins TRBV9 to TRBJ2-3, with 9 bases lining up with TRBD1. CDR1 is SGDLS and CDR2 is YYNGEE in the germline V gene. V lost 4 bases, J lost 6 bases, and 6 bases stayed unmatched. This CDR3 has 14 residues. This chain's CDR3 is CASSTRQGGDTQYF. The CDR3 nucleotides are TGTGCCAGCAGCACCCGACAGGGGGGGGATACGCAGTATTTT.

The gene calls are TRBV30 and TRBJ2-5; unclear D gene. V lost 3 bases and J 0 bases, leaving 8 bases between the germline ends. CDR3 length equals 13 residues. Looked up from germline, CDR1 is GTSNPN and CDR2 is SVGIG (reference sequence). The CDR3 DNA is TGTGCCTGGAGCAGAGGCCACCAAGAGACCCAGTACTTC. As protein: CAWSRGHQETQYF.

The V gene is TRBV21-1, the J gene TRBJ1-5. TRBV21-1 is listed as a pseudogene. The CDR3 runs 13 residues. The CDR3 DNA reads TGTGCCAGCAAATCGGGTTGCAATCAGCCCCAGCATTTT. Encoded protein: CASKSGCNQPQHF.

The CDR3 region is CASSFPSFNSPLHF. CDR3 DNA: TGTGCCAGCAGCTTCCCCAGTTTTAATTCACCCCTCCACTTT. The chain links TRBV7-2 to TRBJ1-6; D gene unclear. V lost 3 bases to trimming and J lost 6 bases, with 9 bases between them. Germline loops: CDR1 SGHTA, CDR2 FQGNSA. CDR3 length: 14 amino acids.

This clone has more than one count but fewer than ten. In nucleotides, the CDR3 is TGCGCCAGCAGCCAAGTGACTAGCAAGTACGAGCAGTACTTC. Protein product: CASSQVTSKYEQYF. The chain uses TRBV4-1 and TRBJ2-7; TRBD2 aligns across 7 bases. Germline values: CDR1 MGHRA, CDR2 YSYEKL. Trimming removed 1 base from V and 4 bases from J; junction bases left unmatched: 4. The CDR3 runs 14 residues.

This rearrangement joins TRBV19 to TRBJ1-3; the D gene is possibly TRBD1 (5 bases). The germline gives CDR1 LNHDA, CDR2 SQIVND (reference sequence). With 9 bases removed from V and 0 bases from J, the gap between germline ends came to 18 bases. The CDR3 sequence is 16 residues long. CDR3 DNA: TGTGCCAGCCGTATGGGAGGGGCCACCTCTGGAAACACCATATATTTT. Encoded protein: CASRMGGATSGNTIYF.

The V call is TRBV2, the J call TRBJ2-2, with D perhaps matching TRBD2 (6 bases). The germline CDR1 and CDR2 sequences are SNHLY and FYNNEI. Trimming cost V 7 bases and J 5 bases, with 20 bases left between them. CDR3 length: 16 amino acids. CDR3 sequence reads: CASTPELGGSTGELFF. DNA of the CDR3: TGTGCCAGCACTCCGGAGTTGGGGGGATCTACCGGGGAGCTGTTTTTT. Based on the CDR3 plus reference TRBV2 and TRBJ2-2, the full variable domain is EPEVTQTPSHQVTQMGQEVILRCVPISNHLYFYWYRQILGQKVEFLVSFYNNEISEKSEIFDDQFSVERPDGSNFTLKIRSTKLEDSAMYFCASTPELGGSTGELFFGEGSRLTVL.

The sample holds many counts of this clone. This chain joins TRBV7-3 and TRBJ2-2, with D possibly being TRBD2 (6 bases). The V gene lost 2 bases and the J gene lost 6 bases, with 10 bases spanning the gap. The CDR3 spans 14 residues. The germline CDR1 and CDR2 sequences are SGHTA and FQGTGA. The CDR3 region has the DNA TGTGCCAGCAGCTTATCGGGAGATGCCGGGGAGCTGTTTTTT. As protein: CASSLSGDAGELFF.

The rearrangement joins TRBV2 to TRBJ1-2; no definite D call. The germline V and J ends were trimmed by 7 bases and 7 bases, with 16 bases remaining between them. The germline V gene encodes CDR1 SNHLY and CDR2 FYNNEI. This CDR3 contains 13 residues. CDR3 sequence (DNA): TGTGCCAGCAAGGAGGCCCCCTGGGGTGGCTACACCTTC. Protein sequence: CASKEAPWGGYTF.

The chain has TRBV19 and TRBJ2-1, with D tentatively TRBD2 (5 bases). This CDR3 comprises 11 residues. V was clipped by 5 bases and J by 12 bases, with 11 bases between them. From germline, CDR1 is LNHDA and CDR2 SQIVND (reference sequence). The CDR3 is CASSGLAGQFF. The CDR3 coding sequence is TGTGCCAGTAGTGGGCTAGCCGGGCAGTTCTTC.

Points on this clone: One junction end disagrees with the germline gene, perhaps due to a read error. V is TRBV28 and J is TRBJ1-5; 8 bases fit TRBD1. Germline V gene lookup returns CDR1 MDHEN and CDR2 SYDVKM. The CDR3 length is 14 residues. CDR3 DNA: TGTGCCAGCACCTCGACAGGGGAGGGGGCCCCCCCGCATTTT. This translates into CASTSTGEGAPPHF.

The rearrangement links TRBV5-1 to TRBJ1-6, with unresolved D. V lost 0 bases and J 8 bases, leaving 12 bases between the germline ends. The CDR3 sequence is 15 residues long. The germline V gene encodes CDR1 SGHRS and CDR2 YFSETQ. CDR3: CASSLAEAVYSPLHF. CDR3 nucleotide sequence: TGCGCCAGCAGCTTGGCCGAGGCAGTGTATTCACCCCTCCACTTT.

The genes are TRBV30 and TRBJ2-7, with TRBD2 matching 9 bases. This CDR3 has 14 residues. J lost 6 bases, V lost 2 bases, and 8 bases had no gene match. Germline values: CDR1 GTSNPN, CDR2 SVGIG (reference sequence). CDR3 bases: TGTGCCTGGAGTAGCGGGGGGACCCTCGTCGAGCAGTACTTC. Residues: CAWSSGGTLVEQYF. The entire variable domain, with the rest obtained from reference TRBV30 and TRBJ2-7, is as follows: SQTIHQWPATLVQPVGSPLSLECTVEGTSNPNLYWYRQAAGRGLQLLFYSVGIGQISSEVPQNLSASRPQDRQFILSSKKLLLSDSGFYLCAWSSGGTLVEQYFGPGTRLTVT.

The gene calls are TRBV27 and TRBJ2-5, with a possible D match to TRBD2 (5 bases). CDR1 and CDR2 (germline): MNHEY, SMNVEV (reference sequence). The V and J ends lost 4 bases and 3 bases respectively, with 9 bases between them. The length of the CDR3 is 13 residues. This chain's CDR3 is CASSSDWKETQYF. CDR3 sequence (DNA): TGTGCCAGCAGTTCGGACTGGAAAGAGACCCAGTACTTC.

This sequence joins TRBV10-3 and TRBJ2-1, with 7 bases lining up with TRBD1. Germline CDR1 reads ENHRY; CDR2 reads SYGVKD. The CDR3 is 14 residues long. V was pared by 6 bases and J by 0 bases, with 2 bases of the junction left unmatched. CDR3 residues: CAIRGDSSYNEQFF. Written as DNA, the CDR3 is TGTGCCATCAGGGGGGACAGCTCCTACAATGAGCAGTTCTTC.

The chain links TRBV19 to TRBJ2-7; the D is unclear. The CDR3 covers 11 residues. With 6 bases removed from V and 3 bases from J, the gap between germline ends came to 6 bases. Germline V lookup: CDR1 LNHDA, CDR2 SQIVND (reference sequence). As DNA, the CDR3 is TGTGCCAGTAGCAACAGCTACGAGCAGTACTTC. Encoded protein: CASSNSYEQYF.

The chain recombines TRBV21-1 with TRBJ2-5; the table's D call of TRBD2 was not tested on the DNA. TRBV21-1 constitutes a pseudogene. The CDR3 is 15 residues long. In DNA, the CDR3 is TGTGCCAGCAGCAAAGGGGGGGGACCCGGAGAGACCCAGTACTTC. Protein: CASSKGGGPGETQYF.

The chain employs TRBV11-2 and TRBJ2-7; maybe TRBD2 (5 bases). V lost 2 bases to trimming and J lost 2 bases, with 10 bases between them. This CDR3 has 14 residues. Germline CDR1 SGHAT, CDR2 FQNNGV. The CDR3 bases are TGTGCCAGCAGCTTAATGAGCGGCACCTACGAGCAGTACTTC. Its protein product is CASSLMSGTYEQYF.

The DNA for the CDR3 is TGTGCCAGCACCTCGGGGGGCGGTTTGGCCTACGAGCAGTACTTC. Its protein product is CASTSGGGLAYEQYF. The V gene is TRBV11-2, the J gene TRBJ2-7, with a weak D call TRBD2 (7 bases). Looked up from germline, CDR1 is SGHAT and CDR2 is FQNNGV. CDR3 length: 15 residues. Trimming shortened V by 7 bases and J by 2 bases, and 18 bases separated the two germline ends.